This T cell receptor (beta chain) was recorded in a study of regulatory T cells in long-lasting Graves disease (dated by TCRdb to the early 2020s). Looking at the study overall: In the newly diagnosed Graves' disease group, patients had been taking antithyroid drugs for less than 3 months. This study used TCR sequencing and RNA sequencing of peripheral blood to compare persistent Graves' disease patients against newly diagnosed Graves' disease patients. The study took place in China and was registered as a clinical trial. A total of about 35 samples underwent TCR sequencing, from roughly 13 patients with persistent Graves' disease and 20 or so patients with newly diagnosed Graves' disease. Study-wide conclusions, independent of this receptor: Peripheral blood alone was examined, since thyroid tissue, which constituted the primary lesion, could not be accessed. The authors noted that the small sample size was a limitation that may lower accuracy. Only the TCR beta chain was sequenced and analyzed. Persistent disease showed preferential use of TRBV28, TRBJ1-2 and TRBJ2-5, whereas newly diagnosed disease favored TRBV20-1 and TRBJ2-1. Compared with newly diagnosed patients, persistent Graves' disease patients had lower TCR Shannon entropy and fewer highly expanded clones, which suggests clonal expansion. Patients with persistent disease shared more public clonotypes (about 2,700) than newly diagnosed patients did (more than 900).

A distance of 15 bases separates the germline ends of V and J, which lose 4 bases and 5 bases respectively. CDR1 and CDR2, looked up from the germline V gene, are MNHGY and SVAAGI. Including cysteine and phenylalanine, the CDR3 has 15 amino acids. Solely the CDR3 DNA is kept, with 45 bases framed from the first base. With regard to this clonotype: The antigen it binds to is not known. No much larger clonotype is one base removed from it; base qualities were not supplied.

Receptors were amplified or captured by multiplex PCR. Sequencing took place on an Illumina HiSeq 4000. iRepertoire HTBI primers and Arm-PCR amplification of CDR3 regions were used to construct TCR beta libraries. Gel purification was performed on PCR products prior to sequencing. Turning to the authors' computational methods: Gene usage analysis of CDR3 amino acid clonotypes used the 62 TRBV and about 13 TRBJ segments found across samples. COPE and FqMerger were used to merge the filtered high-quality paired reads into contigs. BLAST was used to align contigs to the IMGT TRBV, TRBD and TRBJ reference genes, and CDR3 was defined following IMGT. Clonotypes above 0.1% frequency were classified as highly expanded clones. Shannon entropy served as the measure of repertoire diversity, while the Gini coefficient captured V-J evenness. A clonotype found in more than one individual was treated as public. TCRdb itself trimmed the public reads at Q25 with fastp, ran MiXCR and retained productive beta chains. Rows matching on CDR3 protein sequence are summarized as one entry with the most common DNA and genes. These V and J calls derive from TCRdb rather than the authors' analysis. This sample lists roughly 610,000 distinct CDR3 sequences; approximately 16% were detected once. The ten most abundant clones make up about 12% of the sample.

This sample's time point label indicates: newly diagnosed GD, antithyroid drugs for less than 3 months. RNA was extracted from PBMCs in TRIzol for both TCR sequencing and RNA sequencing. The diagnosis of Graves' disease followed American Thyroid Association guidelines. Patients for the study were recruited at an endocrinology department in Xi'an, China. Each patient gave approximately 9 milliliters of peripheral blood, collected in an EDTA anticoagulant tube. Ficoll Paque Plus density gradient separation was used to isolate PBMCs, and no additional T cell sorting was done. An Agilent 2100 Bioanalyzer and agarose gel were used to assess RNA quality, and a NanoDrop 2000 was used to measure RNA concentration. In addition, the sample was reused for a study of T cells in Graves' hyperthyroidism and ophthalmopathy. As the second publication notes: Stable Graves' hyperthyroidism was defined as no progression to ophthalmopathy during 18 months of follow-up. The hyperthyroidism patients were between 18 and 65 years old and newly diagnosed, with a disease duration of less than 2 months. The study excluded patients with uncontrolled infections, other autoimmune diseases, pregnancy or lactation. Diagnoses were established on the basis of clinical symptoms, serum thyroxine and TRAb, thyroid ultrasound, and orbital computed tomography. A first-round RT-PCR of the TCR CDR3 used the HTBI primer set with the Qiagen OneStep RT-PCR kit. Most expanded thyroid clonotypes (frequency above 0.001) were also detected in blood, a finding suggesting that blood repertoires may reflect thyroid immune responses. A 13 V-J signature model separated ophthalmopathy from stable hyperthyroidism, with around 90% sensitivity and 81% to 83% specificity in cross-validation and 80%/75% in testing. In validation, progression to ophthalmopathy was predicted by the model with 55% to 71% sensitivity and roughly 72% specificity, a median of around 6.5 months before onset. To identify TCR V-J signatures that set the groups apart, the researchers used a discovery cohort of 100 or so patients, made up of 40 to 45 with Graves' ophthalmopathy and approximately 57 with stable Graves' hyperthyroidism. Whether ophthalmopathy could be predicted prospectively was tested in an independent validation cohort made up of under 20 hyperthyroidism patients plus 17 patients who later progressed to ophthalmopathy. The 90 to 100 discovery patients were randomly split 7:3 into training and test sets. In more than five Graves' hyperthyroidism patients, the study also compared T-cell repertoires from thyroid tissue with T-cell repertoires from blood. Once sampling was done, hyperthyroidism patients were given methimazole at a starting dose of 30 mg daily, whereas ophthalmopathy patients were given high-dose intravenous methylprednisolone. Libraries were constructed in a second round of multiplex PCR, after which size selection and purification were performed. Sequencing of the libraries was done on an Illumina HiSeq2000 using paired-end 100 bp reads. Raw data were processed with SOAPnuke, discarding reads with adapters, uncalled bases, mean Phred below 15, or no exact constant-primer or identifier match. High-quality paired reads were merged using COPE v1.2.5, and each unique nucleotide sequence was defined as a clonotype. MiTCR v1.1 was used to align the clonotypes against IMGT TRBV, TRBD and TRBJ reference segments. Only V-J combinations with frequency above 0.0001, covering 99.2% of repertoires, were analysed. A TCS score was defined as the ratio of F50 (clonal expansion) to E x V (chaos), with BLOSUM62-based TCRdist applied between CDR3 peptides within each V-J. Welch's t-statistics and random forest reduced fewer than 600 V-J features to roughly 13, which were used in a naive Bayes classifier (R e1071). No statistical method was used to set the sample size in advance, and investigators knew the group allocation. According to the paper, TCR Vbeta CDR3 sequencing was carried out on 135 peripheral blood samples, which came from some 41 ophthalmopathy, around 75 hyperthyroidism and approximately 17 progressor patients.

This receptor was taken from a man aged 18 to 30 with Graves disease. Donor details come from another sample of the same person, matched by shared clones. This chain is built from TRBV6-9 and TRBJ2-1, and TRBD1 may be the D gene, going by 6 matching bases. This material consisted of peripheral blood mononuclear cells (PBMCs), taken at new diagnosis, from a patient treated with antithyroid drugs. The CDR3 amino acid sequence is: CASSFHREVNNEQFF. The DNA sequence is TGTGCCAGCAGTTTCCACAGGGAAGTAAACAATGAGCAGTTCTTC.